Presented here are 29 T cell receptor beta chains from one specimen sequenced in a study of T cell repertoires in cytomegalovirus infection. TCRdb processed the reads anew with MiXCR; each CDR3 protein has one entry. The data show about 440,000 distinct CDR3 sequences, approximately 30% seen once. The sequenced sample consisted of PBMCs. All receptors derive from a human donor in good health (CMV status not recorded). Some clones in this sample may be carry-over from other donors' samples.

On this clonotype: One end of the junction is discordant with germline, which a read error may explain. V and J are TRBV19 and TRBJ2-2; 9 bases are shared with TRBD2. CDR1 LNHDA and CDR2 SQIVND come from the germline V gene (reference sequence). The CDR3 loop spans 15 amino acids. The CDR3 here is CTSSPSGDNTGELFF. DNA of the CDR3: TGTACCAGTAGTCCTAGCGGGGATAACACCGGGGAGCTGTTTTTT.

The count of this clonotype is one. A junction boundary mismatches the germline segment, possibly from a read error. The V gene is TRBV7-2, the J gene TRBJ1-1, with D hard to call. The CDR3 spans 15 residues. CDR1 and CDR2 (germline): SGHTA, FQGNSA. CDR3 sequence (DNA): TGTGCCAGCAGCTTAGTTATTGCGGGTAACACTGAATCTTTCTTT. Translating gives CASSLVIAGNTESFF.

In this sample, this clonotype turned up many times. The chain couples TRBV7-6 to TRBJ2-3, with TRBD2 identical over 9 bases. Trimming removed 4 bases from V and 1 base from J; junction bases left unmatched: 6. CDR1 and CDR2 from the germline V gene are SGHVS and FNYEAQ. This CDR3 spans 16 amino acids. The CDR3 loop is CASSSRTSDGTDTQYF. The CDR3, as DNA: TGTGCCAGCAGCTCGCGGACTAGCGACGGCACAGATACGCAGTATTTT.

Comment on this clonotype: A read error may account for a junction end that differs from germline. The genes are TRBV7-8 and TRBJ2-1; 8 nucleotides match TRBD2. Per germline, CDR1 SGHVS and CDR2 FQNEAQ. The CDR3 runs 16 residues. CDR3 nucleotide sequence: TGTGCCAGCAGCTTAGGTCGAGCGGGGGTGAACAATGAGCACTTCTTC. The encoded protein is CASSLGRAGVNNEHFF.

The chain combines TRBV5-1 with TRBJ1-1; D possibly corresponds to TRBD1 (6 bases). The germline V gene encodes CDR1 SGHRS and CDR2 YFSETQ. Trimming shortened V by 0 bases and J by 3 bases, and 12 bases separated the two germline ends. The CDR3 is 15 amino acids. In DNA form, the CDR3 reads TGCGCCAGCAGCTTGGAGCCGGGGGCTTACACTGAAGCTTTCTTT. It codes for CASSLEPGAYTEAFF.

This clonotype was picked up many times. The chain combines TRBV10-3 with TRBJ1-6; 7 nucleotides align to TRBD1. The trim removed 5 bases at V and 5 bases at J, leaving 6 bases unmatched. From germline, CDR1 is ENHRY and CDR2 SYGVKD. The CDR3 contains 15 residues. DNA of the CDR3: TGTGCCATCAGTCAGAAGGGACAGAATAATTCACCCCTCCACTTT. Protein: CAISQKGQNNSPLHF.

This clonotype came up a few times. The CDR3 reads CASGLFIQRRSPLTNEKLFF. The CDR3 DNA reads TGTGCTAGTGGTTTATTTATCCAGCGGAGGAGCCCGCTAACTAATGAAAAACTGTTTTTT. The rearrangement uses TRBV12-5 and TRBJ1-4; D not resolved. The CDR3 is 20 residues long. Germline V CDR1 and CDR2: LGHNT, FRNRAP. V lost 3 bases to trimming and J lost 1 base, with 24 bases between them.

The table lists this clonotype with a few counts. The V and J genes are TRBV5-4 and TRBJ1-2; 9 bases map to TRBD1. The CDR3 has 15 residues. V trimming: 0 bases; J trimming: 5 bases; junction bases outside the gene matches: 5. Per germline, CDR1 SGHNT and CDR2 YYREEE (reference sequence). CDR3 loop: CASSLEGGTGYGYTF. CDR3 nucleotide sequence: TGTGCCAGCAGCTTGGAAGGGGGGACAGGGTATGGCTACACCTTC.

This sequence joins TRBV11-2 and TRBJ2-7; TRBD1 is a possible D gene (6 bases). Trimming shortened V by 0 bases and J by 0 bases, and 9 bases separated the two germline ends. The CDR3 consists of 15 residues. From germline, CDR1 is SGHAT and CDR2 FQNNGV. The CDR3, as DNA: TGTGCCAGCAGCTTAGATGAGGGGGACTCCTACGAGCAGTACTTC. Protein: CASSLDEGDSYEQYF.

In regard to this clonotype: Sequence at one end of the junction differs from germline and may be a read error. The CDR3 nucleotides read TGTGCCAGCAGCCGCGAGTGGTTGAACACTGAAGATTTCTTT. Amino acid sequence: CASSREWLNTEDFF. The chain couples TRBV7-2 to TRBJ1-1; D not certain. The CDR3 has 14 residues. In germline, CDR1 is SGHTA, CDR2 FQGNSA.

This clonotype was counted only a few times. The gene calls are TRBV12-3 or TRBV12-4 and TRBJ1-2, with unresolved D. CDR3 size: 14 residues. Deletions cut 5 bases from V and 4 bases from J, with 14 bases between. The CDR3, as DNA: TGTGCCAGCAGTCTTAGCTACGCGGGCTATGGCTACACCTTC. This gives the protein CASSLSYAGYGYTF.

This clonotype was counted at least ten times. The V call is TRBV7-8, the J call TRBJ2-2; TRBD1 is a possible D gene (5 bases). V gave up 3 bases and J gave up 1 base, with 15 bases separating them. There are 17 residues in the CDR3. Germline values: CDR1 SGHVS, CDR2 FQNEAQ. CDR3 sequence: CASSFSQGPLNTGELFF. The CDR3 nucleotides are TGTGCCAGCAGCTTTAGCCAGGGCCCTCTGAACACCGGGGAGCTGTTTTTT. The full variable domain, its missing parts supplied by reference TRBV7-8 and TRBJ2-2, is GAGVSQSPRYKVAKRGQDVALRCDPISGHVSLFWYQQALGQGPEFLTYFQNEAQLDKSGLPSDRFFAERPEGSVSTLKIQRTQQEDSAVYLCASSFSQGPLNTGELFFGEGSRLTVL.

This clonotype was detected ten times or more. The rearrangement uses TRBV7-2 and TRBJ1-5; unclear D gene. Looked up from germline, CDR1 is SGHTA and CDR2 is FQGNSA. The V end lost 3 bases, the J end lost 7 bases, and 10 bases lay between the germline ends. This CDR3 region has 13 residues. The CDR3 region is CASSFFGEQPQHF. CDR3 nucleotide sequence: TGTGCCAGCAGCTTCTTCGGGGAACAGCCCCAGCATTTT.

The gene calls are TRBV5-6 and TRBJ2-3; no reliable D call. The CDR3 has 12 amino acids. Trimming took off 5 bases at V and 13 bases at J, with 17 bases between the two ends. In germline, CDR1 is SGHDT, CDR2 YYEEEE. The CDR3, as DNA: TGTGCCAGCAGTTCCGAACCCCGCGAGAAGTATTTT. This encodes CASSSEPREKYF.

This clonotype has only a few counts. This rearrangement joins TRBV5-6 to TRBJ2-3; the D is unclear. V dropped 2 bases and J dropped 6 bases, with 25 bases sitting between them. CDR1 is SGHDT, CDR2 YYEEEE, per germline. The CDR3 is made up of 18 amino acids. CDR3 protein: CASSFFSLFVSGSDTQYF. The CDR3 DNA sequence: TGTGCCAGCAGCTTTTTTTCCCTCTTCGTCTCTGGGTCGGATACGCAGTATTTT.

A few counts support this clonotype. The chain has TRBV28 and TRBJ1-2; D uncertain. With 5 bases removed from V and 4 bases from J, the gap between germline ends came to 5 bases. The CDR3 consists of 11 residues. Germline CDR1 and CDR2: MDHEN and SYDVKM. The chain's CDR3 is CASSKSYGYTF. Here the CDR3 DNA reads TGTGCCAGCAGTAAGAGCTATGGCTACACCTTC.

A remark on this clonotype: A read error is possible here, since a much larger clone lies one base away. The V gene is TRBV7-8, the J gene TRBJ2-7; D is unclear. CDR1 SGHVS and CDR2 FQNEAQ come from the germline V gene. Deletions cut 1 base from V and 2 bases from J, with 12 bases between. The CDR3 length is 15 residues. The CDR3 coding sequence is TGTGCCAGCAGCTTAGAGGAAGGATCCACCTACGAGCAGTACGTC. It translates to CASSLEEGSTYEQYV.

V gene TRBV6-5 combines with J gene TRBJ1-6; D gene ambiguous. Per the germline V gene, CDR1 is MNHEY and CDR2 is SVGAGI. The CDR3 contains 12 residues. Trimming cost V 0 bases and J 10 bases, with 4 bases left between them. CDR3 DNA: TGTGCCAGCAGTTACTCGTCCTCACCCCTCCACTTT. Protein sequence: CASSYSSSPLHF.

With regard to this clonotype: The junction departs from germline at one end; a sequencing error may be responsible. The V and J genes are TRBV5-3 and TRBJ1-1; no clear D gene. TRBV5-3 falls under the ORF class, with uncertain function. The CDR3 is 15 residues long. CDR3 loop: CASSLMNGVNTEAFF. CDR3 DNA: TGTGCCAGCAGCTTAATGAACGGTGTGAACACTGAAGCTTTCTTT.

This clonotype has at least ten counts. DNA of the CDR3: TGTGCCAGCAGCTTAGTGCGACAGGGCCTGAACACCGGGGAGCTGTTTTTT. This codes for CASSLVRQGLNTGELFF. The chain has TRBV7-2 and TRBJ2-2; 7 nucleotides line up with TRBD1. This CDR3 contains 17 residues. From germline, CDR1 is SGHTA and CDR2 FQGNSA. V lost 1 base to trimming and J lost 1 base; unmatched junction nucleotides: 6.

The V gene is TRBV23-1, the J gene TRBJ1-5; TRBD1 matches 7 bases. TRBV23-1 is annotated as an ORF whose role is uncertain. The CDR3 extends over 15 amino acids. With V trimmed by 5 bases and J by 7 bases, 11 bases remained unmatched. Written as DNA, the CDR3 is TGCGCCAGCAGTGACCGACAGGGTTCGGACCAGCCCCAGCATTTT. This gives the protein CASSDRQGSDQPQHF.

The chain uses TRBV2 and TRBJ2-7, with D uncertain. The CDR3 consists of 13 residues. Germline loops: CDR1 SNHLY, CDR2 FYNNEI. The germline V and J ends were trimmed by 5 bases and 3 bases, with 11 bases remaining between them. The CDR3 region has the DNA TGTGCCAGCAGTCAACCACCGGGCTACGAGCAGTACTTC. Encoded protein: CASSQPPGYEQYF. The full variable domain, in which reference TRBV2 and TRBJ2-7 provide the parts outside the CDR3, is EPEVTQTPSHQVTQMGQEVILRCVPISNHLYFYWYRQILGQKVEFLVSFYNNEISEKSEIFDDQFSVERPDGSNFTLKIRSTKLEDSAMYFCASSQPPGYEQYFGPGTRLTVT.

In nucleotides, the CDR3 is TGTGCCAGCAGCTCCCAAGGACACTCCTACGAGCAGTACTTC. Amino acid sequence: CASSSQGHSYEQYF. V and J are TRBV7-8 and TRBJ2-7; possible D gene TRBD1, 5 bases. The germline gives CDR1 SGHVS, CDR2 FQNEAQ. Trimming left V 4 bases short and J 0 bases short, with 10 bases between. The CDR3 consists of 14 residues.

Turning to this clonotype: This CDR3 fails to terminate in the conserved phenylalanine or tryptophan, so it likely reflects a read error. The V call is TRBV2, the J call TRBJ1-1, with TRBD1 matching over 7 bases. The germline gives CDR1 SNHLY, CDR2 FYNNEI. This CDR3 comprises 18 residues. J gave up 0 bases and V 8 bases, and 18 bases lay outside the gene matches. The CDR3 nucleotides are TGTGCCAGCCACCCGGGGTCCCGACAGGGCTACATGAACACTGAAGCTTTCCTT. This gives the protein CASHPGSRQGYMNTEAFL.

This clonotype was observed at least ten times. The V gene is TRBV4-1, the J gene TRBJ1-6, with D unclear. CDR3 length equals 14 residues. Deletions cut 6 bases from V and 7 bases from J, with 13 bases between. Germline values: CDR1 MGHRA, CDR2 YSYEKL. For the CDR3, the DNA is TGCGCCAGCAGTCAAAGAGGTGGGAATTCACCCCTCCACTTT. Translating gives CASSQRGGNSPLHF.

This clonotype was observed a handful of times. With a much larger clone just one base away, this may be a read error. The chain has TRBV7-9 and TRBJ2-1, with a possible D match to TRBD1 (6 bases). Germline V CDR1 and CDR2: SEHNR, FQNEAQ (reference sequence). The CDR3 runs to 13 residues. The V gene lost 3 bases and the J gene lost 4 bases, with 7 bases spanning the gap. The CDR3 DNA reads TGTGCCAGCAGCTTCGGACAGTACAATGAGCAGTTCTTC. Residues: CASSFGQYNEQFF.

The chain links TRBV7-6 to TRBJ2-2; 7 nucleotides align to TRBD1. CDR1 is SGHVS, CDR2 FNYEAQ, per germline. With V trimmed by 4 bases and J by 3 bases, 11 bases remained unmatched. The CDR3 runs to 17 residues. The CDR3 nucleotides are TGTGCCAGCAGCTATACCAGGGGCACAGGGGACACCGGGGAGCTGTTTTTT. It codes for CASSYTRGTGDTGELFF.

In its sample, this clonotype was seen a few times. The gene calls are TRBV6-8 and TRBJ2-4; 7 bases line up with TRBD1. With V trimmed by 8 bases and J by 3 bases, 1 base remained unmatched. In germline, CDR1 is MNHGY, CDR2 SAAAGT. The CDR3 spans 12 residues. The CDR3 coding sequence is TGTGCCAGCCGGGACAGCAAAAACATTCAGTACTTC. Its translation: CASRDSKNIQYF.

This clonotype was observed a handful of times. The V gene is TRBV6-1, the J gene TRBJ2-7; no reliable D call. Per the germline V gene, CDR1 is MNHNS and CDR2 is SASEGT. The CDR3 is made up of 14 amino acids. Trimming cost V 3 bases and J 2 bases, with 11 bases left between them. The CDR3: CASSETYSTYEQYF. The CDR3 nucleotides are TGTGCCAGCAGTGAGACTTACAGCACCTACGAGCAGTACTTC.